This TCR beta chain was obtained from a study of metastatic and nonmetastatic thyroid tumors. About the study: A comparison of repertoires was made across blood and tumor or nodule tissue from malignant and benign thyroid patients. Study outcomes and limitations: Versus benign nodules, malignant thyroid tumors reportedly had significantly higher TCR beta diversity, in blood and tumor.

Patients had received no treatment of any kind before thyroid surgery. Per the original data handling: Clinicopathological groups supplied CDR3 differences that were used to build a distant-metastasis classifier for papillary thyroid cancer. TCRdb re-called the PCR reads through MiXCR. These V and J calls originate from TCRdb's pipeline instead of the authors' own analysis. The sample yields approximately 28,000 clones, around a quarter seen once. The V gene end was trimmed by 2 bases and the J gene end by 6 bases; junction bases not matched to a gene: 5. The CDR3 is 14 amino acids. By proportion, this clone is medium-sized (0.01 to 0.1%). The target antigen is unknown.

Sample: blood. The TCR comes from a female donor with papillary thyroid cancer or a benign thyroid nodule (not recorded which). Some clones in this sample may be carry-over from other donors' samples. V is TRBV12-3 or TRBV12-4 and J is TRBJ2-7, with 9 bases that match TRBD1. CDR3 bases: TGTGCCAGCAGTTTAAACAGGGGGCAGGCCGAGCAGTACTTC. Amino acids: CASSLNRGQAEQYF.